This T cell receptor (beta chain) stems from a study of T cells in Graves' hyperthyroidism and ophthalmopathy. Study-wide context: The authors collected peripheral blood at initial diagnosis, before any treatment.

This clonotype was seen a few times. Its matching antigen is unknown. Orbital computed tomography and thyroid ultrasound, together with serum TRAb and thyroxine and clinical symptoms, were used for diagnoses. The CDR3 totals 15 residues. V shed 1 base and J shed 2 bases, with 14 bases lying between them. Germline CDR1 reads DFQATT; CDR2 reads SNEGSKA (reference sequence). Study-level results: Ophthalmopathy cases were set apart from stable hyperthyroidism by a 13 V-J model. Blood samples included most of the expanded thyroid clonotypes exceeding 0.001.

The source material, RNA transcripts, was used to amplify TCR beta CDR3 regions. Initially, a first-round RT-PCR of the TCR CDR3 employed the HTBI primer set. TCRdb fed the multiplex PCR reads into MiXCR, producing one record per CDR3 protein. The data show hundreds of thousands of distinct CDR3 sequences, 35% seen once. Sequencing used blood. This chain uses TRBV20-1 with TRBJ1-2; a weak D match, TRBD1 (6 bases). This TCR was recovered from a woman aged 40 to 50 with Graves' hyperthyroidism. The CDR3 DNA reads as TGCAGTGCTAGAGCTAGACTACAGGGAAACTATGGCTACACCTTC. The encoded protein is CSARARLQGNYGYTF.